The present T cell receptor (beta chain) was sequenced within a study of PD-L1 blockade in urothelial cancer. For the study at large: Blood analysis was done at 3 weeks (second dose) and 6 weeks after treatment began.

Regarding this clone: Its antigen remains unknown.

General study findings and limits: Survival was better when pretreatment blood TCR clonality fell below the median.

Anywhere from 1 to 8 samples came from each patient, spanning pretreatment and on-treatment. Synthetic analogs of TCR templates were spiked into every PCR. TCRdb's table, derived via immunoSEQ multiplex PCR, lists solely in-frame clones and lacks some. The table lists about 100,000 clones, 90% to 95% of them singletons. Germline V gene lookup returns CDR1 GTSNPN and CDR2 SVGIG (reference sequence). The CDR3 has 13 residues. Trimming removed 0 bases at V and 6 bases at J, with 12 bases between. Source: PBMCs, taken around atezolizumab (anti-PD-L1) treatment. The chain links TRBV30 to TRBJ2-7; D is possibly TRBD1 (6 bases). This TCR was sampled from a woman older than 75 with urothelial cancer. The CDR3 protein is CAWSVPGAGEQYF. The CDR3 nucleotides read TGTGCCTGGAGTGTACCAGGGGCGGGCGAGCAGTACTTC.